This TCR beta chain is from a study of shared clonotypes between healthy human individuals. Study as a whole: Used for every donor were three CD4 naive, three CD4 memory, two CD8 naive and one CD8 memory plate.

Details on this clone: What it recognizes is unknown.

The CDR3 extends over 17 amino acids. V dropped 5 bases and J dropped 1 base, with 17 bases sitting between them. CDR1 LNHDA and CDR2 SQIVND come from the germline V gene (reference sequence). Clones were read by immunoSEQ multiplex PCR, and TCRdb kept only the in-frame ones, dropping some. The sample includes 1 million to 1.2 million clones, around 77% of them seen just once. Points from the study as a whole: Naive subsets, compared against memory subsets, generally had larger estimated richness values.

The sequenced sample consisted of memory CD4+ T cells from PBMCs. Stated subset: CD45RA-negative fraction. This TCR was sampled from a man aged 18-30 years in good health. Some clones in this sample may be carry-over from other donors' samples. The chain couples TRBV19 to TRBJ2-2; no clear D gene. CDR3 DNA sequence: TGTGCCAGTAGTCAAATCCCCTACTACGGGAACACCGGGGAGCTGTTTTTT. Translated: CASSQIPYYGNTGELFF.